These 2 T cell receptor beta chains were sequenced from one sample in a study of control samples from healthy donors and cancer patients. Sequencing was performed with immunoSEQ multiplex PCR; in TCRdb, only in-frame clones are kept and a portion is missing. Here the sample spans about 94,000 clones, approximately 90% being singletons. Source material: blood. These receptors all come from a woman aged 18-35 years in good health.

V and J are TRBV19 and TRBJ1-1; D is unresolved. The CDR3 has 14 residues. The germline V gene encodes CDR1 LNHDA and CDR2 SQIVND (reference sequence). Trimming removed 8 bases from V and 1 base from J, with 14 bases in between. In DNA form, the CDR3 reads TGTGCCAGTGGGGTCGGGATCTCGAACACTGAAGCTTTCTTT. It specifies CASGVGISNTEAFF.

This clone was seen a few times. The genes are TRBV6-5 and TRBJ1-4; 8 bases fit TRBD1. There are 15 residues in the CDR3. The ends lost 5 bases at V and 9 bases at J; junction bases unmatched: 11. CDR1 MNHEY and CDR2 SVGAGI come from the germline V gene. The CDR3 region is CASSTGQGFTKKLFF. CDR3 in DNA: TGTGCCAGCAGTACCGGACAGGGATTCACTAAAAAACTGTTTTTT.